This passage covers 13 T cell receptor beta chains from one sample sequenced in a study of control samples from healthy donors and cancer patients. The repertoire was sequenced with immunoSEQ multiplex PCR; TCRdb's copy has only in-frame clones and lacks some. The table records 45,000 to 55,000 clones, roughly 92% of them present only once. Sequencing was performed on PBMCs. These receptors all stem from a woman in her 50s with head and neck cancer.

The CDR3 bases are TGTGCCAGCAGCGTAGTAAACGCCCCACCCCTCCACTTT. Encoded protein: CASSVVNAPPLHF. V usage is TRBV9 and J usage is TRBJ1-6, with unresolved D. The CDR3 length is 13 residues. Germline lookup yields CDR1 SGDLS and CDR2 YYNGEE. Trimming left V 0 bases short and J 11 bases short, with 9 bases between.

DNA for the CDR3: TGCAGCGCCTTAGGACAGGGGGCTGGCTACACCTTC. Residues: CSALGQGAGYTF. This chain connects TRBV29-1 to TRBJ1-2, with TRBD1 matching 11 bases. V was clipped by 7 bases and J by 7 bases; unmatched bases: 5. The germline V gene encodes CDR1 SQVTM and CDR2 ANQGSEA. The CDR3 runs to 12 residues.

The chain recombines TRBV7-2 with TRBJ2-2; 9 nucleotides agree with TRBD1. V shed 5 bases and J 7 bases; nucleotides not matched to a gene: 11. CDR3 size: 16 residues. CDR1 and CDR2 (germline): SGHTA, FQGNSA. CDR3 amino acids: CASSVSTGTGSGELFF. Here the CDR3 DNA reads TGTGCCAGCAGCGTCAGCACCGGGACAGGGAGCGGGGAGCTGTTTTTT.

The chain is built from TRBV7-3 and TRBJ2-2, with a possible D match to TRBD2 (5 bases). Germline V CDR1 and CDR2: SGHTA, FQGTGA. With 2 bases removed from V and 7 bases from J, the gap between germline ends came to 14 bases. This CDR3 comprises 15 residues. CDR3 amino acids: CASSLVASLSGELFF. The CDR3, as DNA: TGTGCCAGCAGCTTAGTTGCTAGCCTGAGCGGGGAGCTGTTTTTT.

This sequence joins TRBV5-1 and TRBJ2-7; D may be TRBD1 (6 bases). V lost 4 bases to trimming and J lost 0 bases, with 8 bases between them. Germline lookup yields CDR1 SGHRS and CDR2 YFSETQ. The CDR3 sequence is 13 residues long. The CDR3 is CASSRDNSYEQYF. CDR3 coding DNA: TGCGCCAGCAGCAGGGACAACTCCTACGAGCAGTACTTC.

This clone was recorded once. The chain has TRBV24-1 and TRBJ1-5; 10 positions match TRBD1. This CDR3 has 16 residues. V lost 3 bases and J lost 7; bases outside the gene matches: 8. CDR1 is KGHDR, CDR2 SFDVKD, per germline. Here the CDR3 reads CATSDPRQGAGQPQHF. The CDR3 DNA follows: TGTGCCACCAGTGATCCTAGACAGGGGGCGGGACAGCCCCAGCATTTT.

This clone was observed a single time. The rearrangement uses TRBV6-1 and TRBJ2-4, with 11 bases identical to TRBD1. Germline V CDR1 and CDR2: MNHNS, SASEGT. V lost 3 bases, J lost 6 bases, and 7 bases stayed unmatched. The CDR3 length is 16 residues. The CDR3 sequence: CASSDPGQGAVNIQYF. CDR3 DNA sequence: TGTGCCAGCAGTGACCCTGGACAGGGGGCTGTAAACATTCAGTACTTC.

The V gene is TRBV7-9, the J gene TRBJ2-5, with D unclear. Germline V gene lookup returns CDR1 SEHNR and CDR2 FQNEAQ (reference sequence). The CDR3 sequence is 14 residues long. V was trimmed by 1 base and J by 5 bases, leaving 11 bases between them. The CDR3: CASSLDQGRETQYF. The CDR3 coding sequence is TGTGCCAGCAGCTTAGATCAAGGGCGGGAGACCCAGTACTTC. Supplemented by reference TRBV7-9 and TRBJ2-5, the full variable domain reads DTGVSQNPRHKITKRGQNVTFRCDPISEHNRLYWYRQTLGQGPEFLTYFQNEAQLEKSRLLSDRFSAERPKGSFSTLEIQRTEQGDSAMYLCASSLDQGRETQYFGPGTRLLVL.

This chain connects TRBV10-3 to TRBJ1-2, with a possible D match to TRBD1 (5 bases). From germline, CDR1 is ENHRY and CDR2 SYGVKD. This CDR3 contains 17 residues. The V end lost 10 bases, the J end lost 8 bases, and 32 bases lay between the germline ends. CDR3 residues: CATQSPQPGRQKHGYTF. CDR3 nucleotide sequence: TGTGCCACCCAGTCCCCCCAGCCGGGACGCCAGAAACACGGCTACACCTTC.

The CDR3 here is CATSTGAGVKGGYTF. CDR3 coding DNA: TGTGCCACATCAACAGGGGCAGGGGTTAAAGGCGGCTACACCTTC. The chain has TRBV24-1 and TRBJ1-2; 7 bases line up with TRBD1. J gave up 8 bases and V 10 bases, and 18 bases lay outside the gene matches. Germline V lookup: CDR1 KGHDR, CDR2 SFDVKD. This CDR3 region has 15 residues.

The rearrangement uses TRBV6-4 and TRBJ2-3; 13 positions agree with TRBD2. The germline gives CDR1 MRHNA, CDR2 SNTAGT. The V segment lost 4 bases and the J segment 3 bases; nucleotides outside the gene matches: 1. CDR3 length: 15 amino acids. The CDR3 region has the DNA TGTGCCAGCAGTGCGACTAGCGGGGGGACAGATACGCAGTATTTT. As protein: CASSATSGGTDTQYF.

The chain employs TRBV11-2 and TRBJ2-1; D gene ambiguous. CDR1 SGHAT and CDR2 FQNNGV come from the germline V gene. The CDR3 is made up of 15 amino acids. V lost 2 bases to trimming and J lost 0 bases, with 8 bases between them. This CDR3 is CASSLWQSSYNEQFF. The CDR3 bases are TGTGCCAGCAGCTTATGGCAGAGCTCCTACAATGAGCAGTTCTTC.

This clone was recorded only once. This same CDR3 is encoded by further DNA sequences in the sample. In DNA, the CDR3 is TGTGCCAGCAGTATGACTCCTGGGGGAACTGGAAACACCATATATTTT. It is translated as CASSMTPGGTGNTIYF. V is TRBV7-2 and J is TRBJ1-3, with D perhaps TRBD1 (5 bases). The germline V gene encodes CDR1 SGHTA and CDR2 FQGNSA. This CDR3 comprises 16 residues. V was pared by 6 bases and J by 2 bases, with 17 bases between.